Following are 17 T cell receptor beta chains from one sample sequenced in a study of CD8+ T cells in alopecia areata. Extracted RNA was reverse transcribed, and the resulting cDNA served as sequencing template. Using immunoSEQ multiplex PCR, the repertoire was profiled, and TCRdb retains in-frame clones only, with some absent. This sample carries hundreds of thousands of clones, roughly 69% of them seen once, and the ten largest clones take 0.95% to 1.5%. The material was CD4+ T cells sorted from blood, obtained at week 0. The receptors here all came from a human donor with alopecia areata.

This chain uses TRBV29-1 with TRBJ2-7; D perhaps matches TRBD1 (5 bases). With 4 bases removed from V and 0 bases from J, the gap between germline ends came to 10 bases. CDR1 is SQVTM, CDR2 ANQGSEA, per germline. The CDR3 runs to 13 residues. The CDR3 spells CSVARQSSYEQYF. CDR3 coding DNA: TGCAGCGTTGCCCGACAGAGCTCCTACGAGCAGTACTTC.

As regards this clone: An end of the junction does not agree with germline; a read error may underlie this. V usage is TRBV7-9 and J usage is TRBJ1-1; no definite D call. The CDR3 length is 13 residues. Germline CDR1 SEHNR, CDR2 FQNEAQ (reference sequence). CDR3 in DNA: TGTGCCAGCAGCCTAGCCCAAAACACTGAAGCTTTCTTT. Its translation is CASSLAQNTEAFF.

This clone was counted a few times. This chain joins TRBV30 and TRBJ2-1, with 11 positions matching TRBD1. The V gene end was trimmed by 3 bases and the J gene end by 7 bases; junction bases not matched to a gene: 2. The germline V gene encodes CDR1 GTSNPN and CDR2 SVGIG (reference sequence). This CDR3 is 13 amino acids long. DNA for the CDR3: TGTGCCTGGAGGGACAGGGGGCCGAATGAGCAGTTCTTC. Protein product: CAWRDRGPNEQFF.

This clone counts as medium-sized. J is TRBJ1-6 and V is TRBV2, with D perhaps TRBD1 (6 bases). Trimming removed 7 bases at V and 10 bases at J, with 17 bases between. Germline V gives CDR1 SNHLY, CDR2 FYNNEI. This CDR3 has 14 residues. CDR3 amino acids: CASTRGTIASPLHF. CDR3 nucleotides: TGTGCCAGCACTCGCGGGACAATCGCATCACCCCTCCACTTT.

The chain recombines TRBV7-6 with TRBJ1-6; 7 bases line up with TRBD1. Germline CDR1 and CDR2: SGHVS and FNYEAQ. J lost 11 bases, V lost 5 bases, and 6 bases had no gene match. The CDR3 length is 13 residues. The CDR3 nucleotides are TGTGCCAGCAGCCTTGACAGGGTAGCACCCCTCCACTTT. Its protein is CASSLDRVAPLHF.

A few counts support this clone. The chain is built from TRBV5-6 and TRBJ2-1, with D hard to call. V dropped 4 bases and J dropped 2 bases, with 10 bases sitting between them. The CDR3 extends over 14 amino acids. CDR1 is SGHDT and CDR2 is YYEEEE in the germline V gene. The CDR3 spells CASSAGPTYNEQFF. The DNA of the CDR3 is TGTGCCAGCAGCGCCGGACCCACCTACAATGAGCAGTTCTTC.

This clone occurred once. This chain connects TRBV18 to TRBJ1-5; D is uncertain. Trimming cost V 2 bases and J 2 bases, with 10 bases left between them. CDR3 size: 15 residues. Germline V gene lookup returns CDR1 KGHSH and CDR2 LQKENI. As DNA, the CDR3 is TGTGCCAGCTCACCATCCGTACCAGGCAATCAGCCCCAGCATTTT. Encoded protein: CASSPSVPGNQPQHF.

The chain couples TRBV7-2 to TRBJ2-7; the match to TRBD1 covers 9 bases. CDR3 length: 15 residues. After removal of 6 bases from V and 2 bases from J, the junction contained 8 bases not matched to a gene. Per germline, CDR1 SGHTA and CDR2 FQGNSA. The CDR3 DNA reads as TGTGCCAGCAGACTGTCGAGGGACAGGGCCTACGAGCAGTACTTC. It specifies CASRLSRDRAYEQYF.

Note on this clone: The sample has other DNA sequences that encode this CDR3 too. The chain couples TRBV29-1 to TRBJ2-5; unclear D gene. Trimming pared 3 bases from V and 2 bases from J, leaving 7 bases between. Germline assignment: CDR1 SQVTM and CDR2 ANQGSEA. CDR3 size: 12 residues. DNA of the CDR3: TGCAGCGTTGAGCAGAGACAAGAGACCCAGTACTTC. Translated: CSVEQRQETQYF.

This clone was recorded a few times. This rearrangement joins TRBV19 to TRBJ1-2, with a tentative D call TRBD1 (5 bases). Trimming stripped 3 bases from V and 4 bases from J, with 9 bases between. The CDR3 length is 13 residues. Germline V lookup: CDR1 LNHDA, CDR2 SQIVND (reference sequence). CDR3 loop: CASSMAGTYGYTF. The CDR3, as DNA: TGTGCCAGTAGTATGGCAGGGACCTATGGCTACACCTTC.

The rearrangement links TRBV5-4 to TRBJ2-2; 7 nucleotides align to TRBD2. Germline loops: CDR1 SGHNT, CDR2 YYREEE (reference sequence). V gave up 0 bases and J gave up 1 base; unmatched junction bases: 3. The CDR3 is 16 residues long. The CDR3 DNA reads TGTGCCAGCAGCTTGGATGCGGGGGAGAACACCGGGGAGCTGTTTTTT. It translates to CASSLDAGENTGELFF.

A few counts support this clone. The rearrangement joins TRBV7-2 to TRBJ2-3; the D is unclear. Germline V gene data show CDR1 as SGHTA and CDR2 as FQGNSA. Trimming removed 2 bases at V and 1 base at J, with 13 bases between. The CDR3 has 16 amino acids. CDR3 DNA: TGTGCCAGCAGCTTAAATCCCGCCACGCGCACAGATACGCAGTATTTT. This encodes CASSLNPATRTDTQYF.

The chain employs TRBV5-1 and TRBJ1-1; 10 bases are shared with TRBD1. CDR1 is SGHRS and CDR2 is YFSETQ in the germline V gene. The CDR3 loop spans 14 amino acids. V lost 4 bases, J lost 4 bases, and 4 bases stayed unmatched. The CDR3 DNA follows: TGCGCCAGCAGCAAGGGACAGGGGACCACTGAAGCTTTCTTT. Translation: CASSKGQGTTEAFF.

V usage is TRBV9 and J usage is TRBJ2-3; D remains ambiguous. Trimming pared 4 bases from V and 0 bases from J, leaving 6 bases between. CDR3 length equals 13 residues. Germline CDR1 and CDR2: SGDLS and YYNGEE. CDR3 sequence (DNA): TGTGCCAGCAGCCCCGGTAGCACAGATACGCAGTATTTT. Its protein product is CASSPGSTDTQYF.

This chain links TRBV29-1 with TRBJ2-2, with D unclear. V was shortened by 1 base and J by 6 bases, with 3 bases between the two germline ends. Germline assignment: CDR1 SQVTM and CDR2 ANQGSEA. The CDR3 sequence is 11 residues long. The CDR3 nucleotides read TGCAGCGTTGAAGGGCCCGGGGAGCTGTTTTTT. As protein: CSVEGPGELFF.

This clone was observed a handful of times. The chain recombines TRBV25-1 with TRBJ1-2; 7 positions agree with TRBD1. The CDR3 is 13 amino acids. Germline-derived CDR1 and CDR2 are MGHDK and SYGVNS. With 9 bases clipped from V and 7 bases from J, the junction kept 11 bases outside the gene matches. The CDR3, as DNA: TGTGCCAGTGGGGGCCCCGGACAGGTTGGCTACACCTTC. The encoded protein is CASGGPGQVGYTF.

The rearrangement joins TRBV9 to TRBJ2-7, with D unclear. Trimming cost V 2 bases and J 9 bases, with 15 bases left between them. This CDR3 has 13 amino acids. Germline V lookup: CDR1 SGDLS, CDR2 YYNGEE. This chain's CDR3 is CASSVAPGGVQYF. The CDR3 nucleotides are TGTGCCAGCAGCGTCGCCCCTGGTGGTGTGCAGTACTTC.